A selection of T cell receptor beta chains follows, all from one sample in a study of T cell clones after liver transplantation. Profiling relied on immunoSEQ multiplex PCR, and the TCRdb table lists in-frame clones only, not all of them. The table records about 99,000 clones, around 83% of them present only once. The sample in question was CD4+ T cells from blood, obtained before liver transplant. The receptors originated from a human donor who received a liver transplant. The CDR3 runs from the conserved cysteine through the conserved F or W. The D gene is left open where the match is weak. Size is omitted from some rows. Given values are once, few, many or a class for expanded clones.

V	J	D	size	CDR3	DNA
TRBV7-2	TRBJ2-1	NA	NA	CASRRGGSYNEQFF	TGTGCCAGCAGACGGGGAGGCTCCTACAATGAGCAGTTCTTC
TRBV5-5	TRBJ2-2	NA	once	CASSSSQVTGELFF	TGTGCCAGCAGCTCATCACAGGTTACCGGGGAGCTGTTTTTT
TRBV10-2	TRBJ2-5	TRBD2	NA	CASSPGLAGGVRETQYF	TGCGCCAGCAGCCCGGGACTAGCGGGGGGGGTGAGAGAGACCCAGTACTTC
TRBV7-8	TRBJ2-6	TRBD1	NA	CASSLFQGQGHSGANVLTF	TGTGCCAGCAGCTTATTCCAGGGACAGGGCCACTCTGGGGCCAACGTCCTGACTTTC
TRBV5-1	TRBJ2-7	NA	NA	CASRRDLSSYEQYF	TGCGCCAGCAGACGGGACCTTAGCTCCTACGAGCAGTACTTC
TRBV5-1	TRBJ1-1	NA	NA	CASTLDSGNTEAFF	TGCGCCAGCACCCTCGACTCTGGGAACACTGAAGCTTTCTTT
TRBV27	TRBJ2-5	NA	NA	CASSSEGRSGETQYF	TGTGCCAGCAGTTCAGAGGGACGGTCTGGGGAGACCCAGTACTTC
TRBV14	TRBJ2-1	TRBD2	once	CASSQDRAGGSYNEQFF	TGTGCCAGCAGCCAAGACCGAGCGGGGGGTTCCTACAATGAGCAGTTCTTC
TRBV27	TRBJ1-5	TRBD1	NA	CASRRGTGVNQPQHF	TGTGCCAGCAGACGAGGGACAGGAGTCAATCAGCCCCAGCATTTT
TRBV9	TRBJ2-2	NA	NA	CASSVEGGYTGELFF	TGTGCCAGCAGCGTAGAAGGAGGGTACACCGGGGAGCTGTTTTTT